This is a list of T cell receptor beta chains from one sample in a study of cytomegalovirus exposure and HLA in healthy donors. Measured with immunoSEQ multiplex PCR; TCRdb has only the in-frame clones, and not every one. The sample contains around 130,000 clones, more than 75% of which appear only once. Sequencing used PBMCs. Source of these receptors: a woman aged 25 to 39 in good health and CMV-seronegative. CDR3s include the opening cysteine and the closing phenylalanine or tryptophan. D genes are given only for firm matches. A row's size may be missing; if present it is once, few, many or a size class.

TRBV30	NA	NA	TRBJ2-6	CAWSVRGSGANVLTF	TGTGCCTGGAGTGTCCGGGGGTCTGGGGCCAACGTCCTGACTTTC
TRBV7-9	NA	NA	TRBJ1-1	CASSALRNTEAFF	TGTGCCAGCAGCGCTCTGCGGAACACTGAAGCTTTCTTT
TRBV5-6	TRBD1	NA	TRBJ2-5	CASSLGQAETQYF	TGTGCCAGCAGCCTGGGACAGGCGGAGACCCAGTACTTC
TRBV7-8	NA	once	TRBJ2-5	CASSLSYGDQETQYF	TGTGCCAGCAGCTTATCATACGGGGATCAAGAGACCCAGTACTTC
TRBV7-2	NA	NA	TRBJ1-5	CASSLEGRVVQPQHF	TGTGCCAGCAGCTTAGAAGGCAGGGTCGTGCAGCCCCAGCATTTT
TRBV19	NA	NA	TRBJ1-2	CASTAGSESYTF	TGTGCCAGTACCGCCGGGAGTGAGAGCTACACCTTC
TRBV11-3	NA	NA	TRBJ2-5	CASSYGNTGNQETQYF	TGTGCCAGCAGCTACGGTAACACAGGGAATCAAGAGACCCAGTACTTC
TRBV5-4	TRBD2	NA	TRBJ2-1	CASSPTSGGAQEQFF	TGTGCCAGCAGTCCGACTAGCGGGGGGGCTCAGGAGCAGTTCTTC
TRBV7-2	TRBD2	NA	TRBJ2-7	CASSPRGGHSYEQYF	TGTGCCAGCAGCCCCCGGGGGGGGCACTCCTACGAGCAGTACTTC
TRBV5-1	NA	few	TRBJ1-1	CASSLGQGAEAFF	TGCGCCAGCAGCTTGGGCCAGGGCGCTGAAGCTTTCTTT
TRBV7-9	NA	NA	TRBJ2-3	CASSLLPPGYTDTQYF	TGTGCCAGCAGCTTACTACCGCCCGGGTACACAGATACGCAGTATTTT
TRBV11-3	NA	NA	TRBJ1-1	CASSLVGKSTEAFF	TGTGCCAGCAGCTTAGTCGGTAAATCGACTGAAGCTTTCTTT
TRBV7-8	NA	NA	TRBJ1-5	CASSLDGGQPQHF	TGTGCCAGCAGCTTAGATGGAGGACAGCCCCAGCATTTT
TRBV7-2	NA	NA	TRBJ2-7	CASNPGRGSSNYEQYF	TGTGCCAGCAACCCCGGTAGGGGATCTTCCAACTACGAGCAGTACTTC
TRBV30	TRBD1	once	TRBJ1-2	CAWSGAGGRGGYTF	TGTGCCTGGAGTGGAGCAGGGGGCCGAGGTGGCTACACCTTC
TRBV29-1	TRBD2	NA	TRBJ2-3	CSVEATSVPWPDTQYF	TGCAGCGTTGAAGCCACTAGCGTCCCGTGGCCGGATACGCAGTATTTT
TRBV9	TRBD2	NA	TRBJ2-3	CASSVRTSSDTQYF	TGTGCCAGCAGCGTCAGGACTAGCTCGGATACGCAGTATTTT
TRBV6-1	NA	NA	TRBJ2-7	CASRPTPSSYEQYF	TGTGCCAGCAGACCCACTCCGAGCTCCTACGAGCAGTACTTC
TRBV10-1	TRBD2	NA	TRBJ2-2	CATLAGGTNTGELFF	TGCGCCACACTAGCGGGGGGCACGAACACCGGGGAGCTGTTTTTT
TRBV5-4	NA	NA	TRBJ1-1	CASSFRGQNTEAFF	TGTGCCAGCAGCTTCAGGGGCCAGAACACTGAAGCTTTCTTT
TRBV11-3	NA	NA	TRBJ2-1	CASSLPGVNEQFF	TGTGCCAGCAGCTTACCAGGGGTCAATGAGCAGTTCTTC
TRBV5-1	NA	NA	TRBJ1-3	CASSGQLGNTIYF	TGCGCCAGCAGTGGACAACTGGGAAACACCATATATTTT
TRBV6-5	NA	once	TRBJ1-2	CASSSGLYGYTF	TGTGCCAGCAGTTCGGGTCTTTATGGCTACACCTTC
TRBV6-5	NA	NA	TRBJ1-2	CASSDRAGGGYTF	TGTGCCAGCAGTGACCGAGCGGGCGGGGGCTACACCTTC
TRBV19	NA	few	TRBJ1-1	CASSQSRANTEAFF	TGTGCCAGTAGCCAATCACGAGCAAACACTGAAGCTTTCTTT
TRBV20-1	NA	NA	TRBJ2-1	CSIGLRNEQFF	TGCAGTATAGGACTACGCAATGAGCAGTTCTTC
TRBV5-6	TRBD1	few	TRBJ1-1	CASGSTGQPNTEAFF	TGTGCCAGCGGATCGACGGGACAGCCGAACACTGAAGCTTTCTTT
TRBV4-2	NA	NA	TRBJ2-2	CASSHETSQNTGELFF	TGTGCCAGCAGCCATGAAACTAGCCAGAACACCGGGGAGCTGTTTTTT
TRBV7-9	TRBD2	NA	TRBJ2-5	CASSQREETQYF	TGTGCCAGCAGCCAGCGGGAGGAGACCCAGTACTTC
TRBV12-2	NA	NA	TRBJ2-1	CASRPVGGGACYNEQFF	NA
TRBV5-1	TRBD2	NA	TRBJ2-7	CASSPRPSGGKYEQYF	TGCGCCAGCAGCCCGAGGCCTAGCGGGGGGAAATACGAGCAGTACTTC
TRBV5-6	NA	NA	TRBJ1-4	CASSFNQGGNEKLFF	TGTGCCAGCAGCTTTAATCAGGGAGGGAATGAAAAACTGTTTTTT
TRBV5-1	NA	NA	TRBJ1-5	CASSLAPGREGPQHF	TGCGCCAGCAGCTTGGCCCCGGGGAGAGAGGGGCCCCAGCATTTT
TRBV10-3	TRBD1	NA	TRBJ2-3	CATQGDHTQYF	TGTGCCACCCAGGGGGATCATACGCAGTATTTT
TRBV9	TRBD2	NA	TRBJ2-3	CASGGTSGAFGDTQYF	TGTGCCAGCGGAGGGACTAGCGGGGCTTTTGGGGATACGCAGTATTTT
TRBV7-2	TRBD2	NA	TRBJ2-2	CASSLGAGGGNTGELFF	TGTGCCAGCAGCTTAGGAGCGGGGGGAGGGAACACCGGGGAGCTGTTTTTT
TRBV19	NA	NA	TRBJ1-2	CASSISRVETLNYGYTF	TGTGCCAGTAGTATAAGTCGGGTCGAAACCCTTAACTATGGCTACACCTTC
TRBV10-3	NA	once	TRBJ2-7	CATTRYAFYEQYF	TGTGCCACCACGCGATACGCATTCTACGAGCAGTACTTC
TRBV21-1	NA	NA	TRBJ2-3	CASSKKSRLAGSTDTQYF	TGTGCCAGCAGCAAAAAATCGAGGCTAGCGGGGTCCACAGATACGCAGTATTTT
TRBV7-8	TRBD1	NA	TRBJ1-6	CASSSERTGGKSPLHF	TGTGCCAGCAGCTCAGAGCGTACAGGGGGTAAATCACCCCTCCACTTT
TRBV9	NA	NA	TRBJ2-1	CASSVGADQLSYNEQFF	TGTGCCAGCAGCGTAGGAGCGGACCAATTGTCCTACAATGAGCAGTTCTTC
TRBV19	NA	NA	TRBJ2-1	CASSIGRASEKNTDEQFF	TGTGCCAGTAGTATAGGGAGGGCTAGCGAGAAAAATACGGATGAGCAGTTCTTC
TRBV18	NA	NA	TRBJ2-3	CASSPPSQGPDTQYF	TGTGCCAGCTCACCACCGTCACAGGGCCCAGATACGCAGTATTTT
TRBV6-1	NA	NA	TRBJ1-4	CASSEIGQPNEKLFF	TGTGCCAGCAGTGAAATTGGACAGCCTAATGAAAAACTGTTTTTT
TRBV7-2	NA	NA	TRBJ1-4	CASSSLQGGTITTNEKLFF	TGTGCCAGCAGCTCGCTACAGGGAGGGACAATTACAACTAATGAAAAACTGTTTTTT
TRBV19	NA	NA	TRBJ2-7	CASSIAGGFSYEQYF	TGTGCCAGTAGTATAGCGGGCGGGTTCTCCTACGAGCAGTACTTC
TRBV5-1	TRBD1	NA	TRBJ1-1	CASTRQGLNTEAFF	TGCGCCAGCACAAGACAGGGATTGAACACTGAAGCTTTCTTT
TRBV5-6	NA	NA	TRBJ1-5	CASSLAKGERNQPQHF	TGTGCCAGCAGCTTGGCTAAGGGGGAACGCAATCAGCCCCAGCATTTT
TRBV4-2	NA	NA	TRBJ2-7	CASSQDFPGGSYEQYF	TGTGCCAGCAGCCAAGATTTTCCAGGGGGGTCCTACGAGCAGTACTTC
TRBV12-5	NA	NA	TRBJ2-1	CASGSRFGQFF	TGTGCTAGTGGTTCCCGTTTCGGGCAGTTCTTC
TRBV7-9	TRBD1	NA	TRBJ1-1	CASSLVTGWGTEAFF	TGTGCCAGCAGCTTAGTGACAGGGTGGGGCACTGAAGCTTTCTTT
TRBV4-2	TRBD2	NA	TRBJ2-3	CASSLLSGGLTSTDTQYF	TGTGCCAGCAGCCTCCTTAGCGGGGGCCTCACTAGCACAGATACGCAGTATTTT
TRBV30	TRBD1	once	TRBJ1-2	CAWSVLGKGAGGYTF	TGTGCCTGGAGTGTACTGGGGAAGGGGGCTGGGGGCTACACCTTC
TRBV10-3	TRBD2	NA	TRBJ2-5	CATGTSGGETQYF	TGTGCCACTGGGACTAGCGGGGGCGAGACCCAGTACTTC
TRBV7-9	NA	few	TRBJ1-1	CASSLSQGNTEAFF	TGTGCCAGCAGCTTATCCCAGGGGAACACTGAAGCTTTCTTT
TRBV4-3	TRBD1	NA	TRBJ2-5	CASSHMTGEQETQYF	TGCGCCAGCAGCCATATGACAGGGGAACAAGAGACCCAGTACTTC
TRBV5-1	NA	NA	TRBJ2-1	CASSFSSLPGNEQFF	TGCGCCAGCAGCTTTTCTAGTTTGCCGGGGAATGAGCAGTTCTTC
TRBV9	NA	NA	TRBJ1-1	CASSDHAGQQAFF	TGTGCCAGCAGCGACCATGCTGGACAGCAAGCTTTCTTT
TRBV9	TRBD1	NA	TRBJ2-2	CASSVWGQLNTGELFF	TGTGCCAGCAGCGTTTGGGGACAGCTGAACACCGGGGAGCTGTTTTTT
TRBV19	NA	NA	TRBJ1-2	CASSTVVWQGSYGYTF	TGTGCCAGTAGTACCGTGGTCTGGCAGGGATCCTATGGCTACACCTTC